These 10 T cell receptor beta chains came from one sample sequenced in a study of cytomegalovirus exposure and HLA in healthy donors. The study ran its PCR with 60 Vbeta and 13 Jbeta primers. The table came from immunoSEQ multiplex PCR; TCRdb's copy has only in-frame clones and leaves some out. Counted here are more than 95,000 clones, approximately 82% occurring once; the ten biggest clones make up around 8.5%. The specimen was PBMCs. The receptors here all came from a middle-aged man in good health and CMV-seropositive.

The J gene is TRBJ2-2, the V gene TRBV4-3; perhaps TRBD2 as D (6 bases). The germline V gene encodes CDR1 LGHNA and CDR2 YSLEER. Between the trimmed V and J ends, which lost 1 base and 7 bases, there was a span of 13 bases. The CDR3 consists of 15 residues. CDR3 sequence: CASSQGRLVGGELFF. CDR3 coding DNA: TGCGCCAGCAGCCAAGGGAGACTAGTAGGCGGGGAGCTGTTTTTT.

The chain has TRBV27 and TRBJ2-5, with 8 positions matching TRBD2. This CDR3 is built from 18 residues. Germline CDR1 reads MNHEY; CDR2 reads SMNVEV (reference sequence). The J segment lost 5 bases and the V segment lost 0 bases, leaving 14 bases of the junction unmatched. This CDR3 is CASSLSSTSAPLAETQYF. The CDR3 DNA reads as TGTGCCAGCAGTTTATCCTCGACTAGCGCCCCCCTCGCGGAGACCCAGTACTTC.

The genes are TRBV7-2 and TRBJ2-5, with 8 bases lining up with TRBD2. Germline V CDR1 and CDR2: SGHTA, FQGNSA. The CDR3 is 16 amino acids. J lost 2 bases, V lost 5 bases, and 10 bases had no gene match. The CDR3 spells CASSHYSSGPQETQYF. CDR3 nucleotide sequence: TGTGCCAGCAGCCACTATTCTAGCGGGCCACAAGAGACCCAGTACTTC. Supplemented by reference TRBV7-2 and TRBJ2-5, the full variable domain reads GAGVSQSPSNKVTEKGKDVELRCDPISGHTALYWYRQSLGQGLEFLIYFQGNSAPDKSGLPSDRFSAERTGGSVSTLTIQRTQQEDSAVYLCASSHYSSGPQETQYFGPGTRLLVL.

The chain combines TRBV2 with TRBJ1-1, with 7 bases that match TRBD1. With V trimmed by 8 bases and J by 6 bases, 6 bases remained unmatched. The CDR3 extends over 12 amino acids. Germline V gene data show CDR1 as SNHLY and CDR2 as FYNNEI. CDR3 coding DNA: TGTGCCAGCGGGGACAGAAGATCTGAAGCTTTCTTT. Amino acid sequence: CASGDRRSEAFF.

The chain carries TRBV7-9 and TRBJ1-1, with a tentative D call TRBD1 (5 bases). This CDR3 spans 12 amino acids. Germline V CDR1 and CDR2: SEHNR, FQNEAQ (reference sequence). The germline V and J ends were trimmed by 10 bases and 1 base, with 10 bases remaining between them. The CDR3 region is CATSRGNTEAFF. The CDR3 region has the DNA TGTGCCACCTCTAGGGGGAACACTGAAGCTTTCTTT.

The chain employs TRBV5-1 and TRBJ2-1, with 8 bases matching TRBD2. Looked up from germline, CDR1 is SGHRS and CDR2 is YFSETQ. This CDR3 comprises 11 residues. V was clipped by 4 bases and J by 14 bases; unmatched bases: 5. CDR3 sequence: CASSGGLGEFF. The CDR3 DNA is TGCGCCAGCAGCGGGGGACTAGGGGAGTTCTTC. Variable domain in full (rest from reference TRBV5-1 and TRBJ2-1): KAGVTQTPRYLIKTRGQQVTLSCSPISGHRSVSWYQQTPGQGLQFLFEYFSETQRNKGNFPGRFSGRQFSNSRSEMNVSTLELGDSALYLCASSGGLGEFFGPGTRLTVL.

This clone showed up just a few times. The J gene is TRBJ1-4, the V gene TRBV27; 7 bases are shared with TRBD1. This CDR3 is 15 amino acids long. J gave up 8 bases and V 6 bases, and 12 bases lay outside the gene matches. Germline assignment: CDR1 MNHEY and CDR2 SMNVEV (reference sequence). The chain's CDR3 is CASSLTGQQGEKLFF. CDR3 DNA sequence: TGTGCCAGCAGCTTGACGGGACAGCAAGGAGAAAAACTGTTTTTT.

This clone was detected only once. The chain has TRBV5-4 and TRBJ2-5, with 8 bases lining up with TRBD2. Germline assignment: CDR1 SGHNT and CDR2 YYREEE (reference sequence). This CDR3 has 15 residues. The ends lost 1 base at V and 4 bases at J; junction bases unmatched: 6. The CDR3 DNA reads TGTGCCAGCAGCTTGAAAACTAGCGGACCAGAGACCCAGTACTTC. It yields the protein CASSLKTSGPETQYF.

The chain carries TRBV9 and TRBJ1-1, with TRBD1 identical over 7 bases. Unmatched junction bases numbered 4, after V lost 5 bases and J lost 0 bases. From germline, CDR1 is SGDLS and CDR2 YYNGEE. The CDR3 has 14 amino acids. CDR3 nucleotide sequence: TGTGCCAGCAGACCGGGACAGATGAACACTGAAGCTTTCTTT. Translating it yields CASRPGQMNTEAFF. The full variable domain, its missing parts supplied by reference TRBV9 and TRBJ1-1, is DSGVTQTPKHLITATGQRVTLRCSPRSGDLSVYWYQQSLDQGLQFLIQYYNGEERAKGNILERFSAQQFPDLHSELNLSSLELGDSALYFCASRPGQMNTEAFFGQGTRLTVV.

As regards this clone: One junction end does not reproduce the germline sequence, and a read error may be involved. The rearrangement uses TRBV7-9 and TRBJ2-7; a possible D gene is TRBD1 (5 bases). This CDR3 spans 12 amino acids. The germline V gene has CDR1 SEHNR and CDR2 FQNEAQ (reference sequence). This chain's CDR3 is CSSSHLRDEQYF. Written as DNA, the CDR3 is TGTTCCAGCAGCCACCTCAGGGACGAGCAGTACTTC.